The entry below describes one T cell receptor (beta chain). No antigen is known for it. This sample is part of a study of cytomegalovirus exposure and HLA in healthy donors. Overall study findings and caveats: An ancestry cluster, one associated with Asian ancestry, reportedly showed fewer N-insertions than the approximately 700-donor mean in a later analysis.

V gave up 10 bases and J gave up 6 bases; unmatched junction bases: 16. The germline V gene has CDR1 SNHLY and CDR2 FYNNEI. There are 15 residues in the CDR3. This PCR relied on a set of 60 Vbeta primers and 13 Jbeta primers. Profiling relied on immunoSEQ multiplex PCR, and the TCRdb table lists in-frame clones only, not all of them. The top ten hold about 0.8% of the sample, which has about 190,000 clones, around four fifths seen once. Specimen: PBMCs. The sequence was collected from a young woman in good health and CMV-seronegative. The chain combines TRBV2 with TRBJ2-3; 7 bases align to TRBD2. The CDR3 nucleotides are TGTGCCAACATGGGGCGGGGGACCACGGGTGATACGCAGTATTTT. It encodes CANMGRGTTGDTQYF.